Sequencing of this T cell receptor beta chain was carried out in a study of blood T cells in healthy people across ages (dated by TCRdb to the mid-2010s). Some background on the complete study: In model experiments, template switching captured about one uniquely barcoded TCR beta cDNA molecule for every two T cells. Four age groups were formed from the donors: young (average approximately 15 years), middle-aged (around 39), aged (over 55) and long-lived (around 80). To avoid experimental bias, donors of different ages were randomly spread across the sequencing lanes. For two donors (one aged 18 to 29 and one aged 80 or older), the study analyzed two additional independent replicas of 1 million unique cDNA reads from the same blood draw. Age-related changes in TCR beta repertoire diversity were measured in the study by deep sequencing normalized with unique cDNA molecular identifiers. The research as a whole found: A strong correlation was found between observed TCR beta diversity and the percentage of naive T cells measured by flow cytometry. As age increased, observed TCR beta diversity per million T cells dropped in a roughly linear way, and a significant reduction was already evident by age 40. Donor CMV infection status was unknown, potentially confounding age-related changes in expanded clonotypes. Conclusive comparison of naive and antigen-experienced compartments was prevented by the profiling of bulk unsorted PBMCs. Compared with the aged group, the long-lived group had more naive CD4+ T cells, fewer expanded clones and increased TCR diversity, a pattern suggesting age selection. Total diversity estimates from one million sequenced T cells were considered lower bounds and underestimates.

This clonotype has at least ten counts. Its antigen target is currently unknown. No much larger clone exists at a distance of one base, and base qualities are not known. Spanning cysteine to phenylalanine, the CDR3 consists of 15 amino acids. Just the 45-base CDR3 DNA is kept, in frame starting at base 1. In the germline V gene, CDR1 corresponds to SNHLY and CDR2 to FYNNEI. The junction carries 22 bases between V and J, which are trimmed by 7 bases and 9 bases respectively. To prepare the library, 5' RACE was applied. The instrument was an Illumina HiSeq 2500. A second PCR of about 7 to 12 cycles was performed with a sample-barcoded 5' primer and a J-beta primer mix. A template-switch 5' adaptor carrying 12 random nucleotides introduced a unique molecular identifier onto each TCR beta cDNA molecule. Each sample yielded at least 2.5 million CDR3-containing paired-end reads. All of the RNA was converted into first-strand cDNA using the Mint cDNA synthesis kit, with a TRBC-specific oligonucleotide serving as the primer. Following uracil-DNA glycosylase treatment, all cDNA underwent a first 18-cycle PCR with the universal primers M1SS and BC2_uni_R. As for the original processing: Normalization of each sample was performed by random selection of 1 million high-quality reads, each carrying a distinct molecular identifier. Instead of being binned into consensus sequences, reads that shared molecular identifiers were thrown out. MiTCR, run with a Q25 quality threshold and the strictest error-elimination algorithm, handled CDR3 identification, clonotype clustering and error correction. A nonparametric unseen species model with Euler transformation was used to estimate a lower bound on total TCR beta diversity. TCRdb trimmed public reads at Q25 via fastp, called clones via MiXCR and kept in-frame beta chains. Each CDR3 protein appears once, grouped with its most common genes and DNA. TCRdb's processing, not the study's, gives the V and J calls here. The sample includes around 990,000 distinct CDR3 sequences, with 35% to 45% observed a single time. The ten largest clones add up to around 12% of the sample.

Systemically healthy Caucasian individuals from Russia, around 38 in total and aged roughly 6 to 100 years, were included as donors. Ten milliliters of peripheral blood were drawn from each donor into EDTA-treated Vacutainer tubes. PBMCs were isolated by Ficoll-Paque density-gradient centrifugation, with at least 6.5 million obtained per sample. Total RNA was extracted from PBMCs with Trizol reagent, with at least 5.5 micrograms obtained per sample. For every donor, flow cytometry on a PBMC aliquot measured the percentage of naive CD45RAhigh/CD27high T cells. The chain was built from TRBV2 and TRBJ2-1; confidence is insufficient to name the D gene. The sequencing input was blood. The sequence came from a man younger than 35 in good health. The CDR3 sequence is CASKIDSLGNGEQFF. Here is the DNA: TGTGCCAGCAAAATAGACTCCCTAGGGAACGGTGAGCAGTTCTTC.